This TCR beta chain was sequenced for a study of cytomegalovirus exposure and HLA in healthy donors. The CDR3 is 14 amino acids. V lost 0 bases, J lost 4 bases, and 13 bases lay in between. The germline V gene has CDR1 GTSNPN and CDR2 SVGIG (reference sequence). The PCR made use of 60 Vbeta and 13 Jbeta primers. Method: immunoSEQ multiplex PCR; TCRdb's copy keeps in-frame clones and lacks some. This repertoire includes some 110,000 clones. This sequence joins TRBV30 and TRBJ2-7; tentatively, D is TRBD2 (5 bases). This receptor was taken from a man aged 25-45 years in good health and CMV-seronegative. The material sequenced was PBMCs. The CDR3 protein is CAWSVRRAQYEQYF. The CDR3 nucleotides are TGTGCCTGGAGTGTAAGGCGGGCTCAATACGAGCAGTACTTC.